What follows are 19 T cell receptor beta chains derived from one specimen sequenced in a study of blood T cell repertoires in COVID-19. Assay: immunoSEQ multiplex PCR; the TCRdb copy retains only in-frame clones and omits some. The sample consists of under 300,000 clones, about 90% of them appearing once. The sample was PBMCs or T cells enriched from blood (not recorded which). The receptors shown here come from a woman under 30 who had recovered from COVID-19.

This CDR3 reads CASSLGSLDPNGYTF. CDR3 coding DNA: TGTGCCAGCAGCCTAGGCAGTTTAGACCCCAATGGCTACACCTTC. The chain joins TRBV5-5 to TRBJ1-2; D is uncertain. Germline lookup yields CDR1 SGHKS and CDR2 YYEKEE (reference sequence). The CDR3 consists of 15 residues. V dropped 4 bases and J dropped 6 bases, with 19 bases sitting between them.

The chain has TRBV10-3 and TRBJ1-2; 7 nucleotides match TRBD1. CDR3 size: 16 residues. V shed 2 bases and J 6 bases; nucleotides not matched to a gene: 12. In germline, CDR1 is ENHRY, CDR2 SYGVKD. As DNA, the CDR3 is TGTGCCATCAGTGAGACTAGGGACAGTGGGACAAATGGCTACACCTTC. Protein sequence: CAISETRDSGTNGYTF.

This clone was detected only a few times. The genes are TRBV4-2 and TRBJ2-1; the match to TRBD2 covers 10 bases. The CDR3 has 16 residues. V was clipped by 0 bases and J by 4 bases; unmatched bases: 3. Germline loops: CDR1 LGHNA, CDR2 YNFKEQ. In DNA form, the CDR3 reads TGTGCCAGCAGCCAAGAAGCTAGCGGGGGATACAATGAGCAGTTCTTC. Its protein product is CASSQEASGGYNEQFF.

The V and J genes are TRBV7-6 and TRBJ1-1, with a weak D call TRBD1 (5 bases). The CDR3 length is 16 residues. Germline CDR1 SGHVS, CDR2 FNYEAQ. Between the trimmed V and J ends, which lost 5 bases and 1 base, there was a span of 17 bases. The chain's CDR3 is CASSRRGGASNTEAFF. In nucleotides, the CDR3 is TGTGCCAGCAGCCGGCGGGGAGGGGCCTCGAACACTGAAGCTTTCTTT.

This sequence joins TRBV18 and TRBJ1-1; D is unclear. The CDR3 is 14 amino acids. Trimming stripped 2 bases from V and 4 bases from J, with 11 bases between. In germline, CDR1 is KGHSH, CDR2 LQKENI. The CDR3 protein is CASSPREGGTEAFF. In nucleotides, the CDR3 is TGTGCCAGCTCACCAAGGGAGGGAGGCACTGAAGCTTTCTTT.

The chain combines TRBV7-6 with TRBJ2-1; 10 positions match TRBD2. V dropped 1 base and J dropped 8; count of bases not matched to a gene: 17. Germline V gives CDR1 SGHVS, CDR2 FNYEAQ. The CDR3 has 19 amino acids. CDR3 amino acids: CASSLVRRLSSGSMDEQFF. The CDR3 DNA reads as TGTGCCAGCAGCTTAGTCCGTCGTCTGTCTAGCGGGAGTATGGATGAGCAGTTCTTC.

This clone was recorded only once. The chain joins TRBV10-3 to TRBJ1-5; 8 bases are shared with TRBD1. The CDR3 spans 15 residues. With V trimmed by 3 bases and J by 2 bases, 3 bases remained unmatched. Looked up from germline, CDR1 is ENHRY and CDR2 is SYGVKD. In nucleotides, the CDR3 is TGTGCCATCAGTGATGACAGGGGACGCAATCAGCCCCAGCATTTT. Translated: CAISDDRGRNQPQHF.

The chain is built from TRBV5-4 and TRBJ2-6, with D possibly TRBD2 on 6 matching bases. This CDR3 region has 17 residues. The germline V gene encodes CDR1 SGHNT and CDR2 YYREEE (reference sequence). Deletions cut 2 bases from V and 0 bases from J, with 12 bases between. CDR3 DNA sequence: TGTGCCAGCAGCTTTGGGACTTTGGGCTCTGGGGCCAACGTCCTGACTTTC. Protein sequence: CASSFGTLGSGANVLTF.

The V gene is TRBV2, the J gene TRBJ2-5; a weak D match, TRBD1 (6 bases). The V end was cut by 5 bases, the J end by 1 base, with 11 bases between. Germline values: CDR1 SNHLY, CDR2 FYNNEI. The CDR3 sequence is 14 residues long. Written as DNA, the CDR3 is TGTGCCAGCAGTCGGGACATCCGCCAAGAGACCCAGTACTTC. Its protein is CASSRDIRQETQYF. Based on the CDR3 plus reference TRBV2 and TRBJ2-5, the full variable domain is EPEVTQTPSHQVTQMGQEVILRCVPISNHLYFYWYRQILGQKVEFLVSFYNNEISEKSEIFDDQFSVERPDGSNFTLKIRSTKLEDSAMYFCASSRDIRQETQYFGPGTRLLVL.

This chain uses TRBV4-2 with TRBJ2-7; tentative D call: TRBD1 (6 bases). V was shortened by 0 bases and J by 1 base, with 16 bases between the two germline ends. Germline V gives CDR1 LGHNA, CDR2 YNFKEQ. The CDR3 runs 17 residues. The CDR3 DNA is TGTGCCAGCAGCCAAGATCCGTCAGGGGCTCCTTCCTACGAGCAGTACTTC. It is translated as CASSQDPSGAPSYEQYF.

The CDR3 spells CASSQGWGTGINYGYTF. CDR3 sequence (DNA): TGCGCCAGCAGCCAAGGATGGGGGACAGGGATTAACTATGGCTACACCTTC. The rearrangement links TRBV4-1 to TRBJ1-2; TRBD1 aligns across 9 bases. After removal of 1 base from V and 1 base from J, the junction contained 7 bases not matched to a gene. Germline loops: CDR1 MGHRA, CDR2 YSYEKL. CDR3 length: 17 residues.

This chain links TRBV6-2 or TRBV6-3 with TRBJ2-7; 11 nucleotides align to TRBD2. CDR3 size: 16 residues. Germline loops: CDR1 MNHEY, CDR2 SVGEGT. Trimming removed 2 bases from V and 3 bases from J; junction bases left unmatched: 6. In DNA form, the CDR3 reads TGTGCCAGCAGTTACCTAGGACTAGCGGGTATCTACGAGCAGTACTTC. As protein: CASSYLGLAGIYEQYF.

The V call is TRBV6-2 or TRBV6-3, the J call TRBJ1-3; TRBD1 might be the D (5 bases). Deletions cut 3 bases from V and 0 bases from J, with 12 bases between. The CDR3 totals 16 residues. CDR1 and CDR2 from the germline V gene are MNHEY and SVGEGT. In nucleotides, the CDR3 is TGTGCCAGCAGTTATCGACAGCCTAGCTCTGGAAACACCATATATTTT. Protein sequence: CASSYRQPSSGNTIYF.

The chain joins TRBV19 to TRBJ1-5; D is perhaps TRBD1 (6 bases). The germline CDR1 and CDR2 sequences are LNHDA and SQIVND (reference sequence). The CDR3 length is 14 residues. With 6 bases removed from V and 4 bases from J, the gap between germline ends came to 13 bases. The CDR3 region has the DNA TGTGCCAGTAGAAATAGGGGGGGGAATCAGCCCCAGCATTTT. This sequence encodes CASRNRGGNQPQHF. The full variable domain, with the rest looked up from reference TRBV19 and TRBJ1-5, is DGGITQSPKYLFRKEGQNVTLSCEQNLNHDAMYWYRQDPGQGLRLIYYSQIVNDFQKGDIAEGYSVSREKKESFPLTVTSAQKNPTAFYLCASRNRGGNQPQHFGDGTRLSIL.

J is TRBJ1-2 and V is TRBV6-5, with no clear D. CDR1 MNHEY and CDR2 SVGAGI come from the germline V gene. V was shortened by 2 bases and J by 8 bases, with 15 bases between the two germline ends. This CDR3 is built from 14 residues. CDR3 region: CASSYGGRGWGYTF. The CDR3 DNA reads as TGTGCCAGCAGTTACGGCGGCAGAGGCTGGGGCTACACCTTC.

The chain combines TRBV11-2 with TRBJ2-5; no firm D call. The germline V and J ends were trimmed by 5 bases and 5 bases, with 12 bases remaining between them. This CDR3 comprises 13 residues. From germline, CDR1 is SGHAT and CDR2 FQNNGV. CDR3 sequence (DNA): TGTGCCAGCAGCCTCCAAAAGAGCGAGACCCAGTACTTC. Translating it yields CASSLQKSETQYF.

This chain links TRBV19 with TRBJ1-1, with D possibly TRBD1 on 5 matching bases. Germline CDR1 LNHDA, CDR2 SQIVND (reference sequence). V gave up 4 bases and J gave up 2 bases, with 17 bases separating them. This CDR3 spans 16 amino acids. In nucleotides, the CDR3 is TGTGCCAGTAGTAATCCCCTCCGGGGGAGAAACACTGAAGCTTTCTTT. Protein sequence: CASSNPLRGRNTEAFF.

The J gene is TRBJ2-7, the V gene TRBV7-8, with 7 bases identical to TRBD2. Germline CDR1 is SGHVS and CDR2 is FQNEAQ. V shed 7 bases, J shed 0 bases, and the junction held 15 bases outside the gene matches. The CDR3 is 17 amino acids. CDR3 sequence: CASTSQKPAGYSYEQYF. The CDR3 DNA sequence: TGTGCCAGCACCTCCCAAAAGCCAGCGGGGTACTCCTACGAGCAGTACTTC.

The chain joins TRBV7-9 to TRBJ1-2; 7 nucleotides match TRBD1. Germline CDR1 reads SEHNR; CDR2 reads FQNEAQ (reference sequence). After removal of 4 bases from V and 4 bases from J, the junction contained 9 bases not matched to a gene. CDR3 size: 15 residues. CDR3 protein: CASSSRQGRSYGYTF. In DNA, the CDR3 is TGTGCCAGCAGCTCTCGACAGGGAAGGTCCTATGGCTACACCTTC.